The next 3 T cell receptor beta chains were all read from a single sample in a study of shared clonotypes between healthy human individuals (dated by TCRdb to the early 2020s). Receptors were amplified or captured by the immunoSEQ multiplex PCR assay. TCRdb limited this immuneACCESS table to in-frame rearrangements with V and J called. A share of clones is missing; checked studies link under half to unresolved V genes, and the rest is unexplained. In this sample the table shows a few hundred thousand clones, roughly 84% of which occur a single time. The ten biggest clones cover around 15% of the sample. Sequencing was performed on memory CD8+ T cells sorted from blood. The cell subset or site label for this specimen denotes: CD45RO+ cells pooled with CCR7-negative TemRA cells. The source of these receptors is a man aged 18 to 30 in good health.

The chain uses TRBV27 and TRBJ1-2; D is ambiguous. Trimming cost V 8 bases and J 6 bases, with 10 bases left between them. The CDR3 is made up of 11 amino acids. Germline assignment: CDR1 MNHEY and CDR2 SMNVEV (reference sequence). Here the CDR3 DNA reads TGTGCCAGCTACACTGGGGATGGCTACACCTTC. Encoded protein: CASYTGDGYTF.

This chain uses TRBV4-1 with TRBJ2-3; D remains unclear. The ends were cut back, 5 bases at V and 4 bases at J, with 7 bases in the middle. The CDR3 sequence is 12 residues long. Germline CDR1 MGHRA, CDR2 YSYEKL. As DNA, the CDR3 is TGCGCCAGCAGCGGAGAGGCAGATACGCAGTATTTT. This gives the protein CASSGEADTQYF.

The genes are TRBV25-1 and TRBJ2-7; the match to TRBD2 covers 7 bases. Germline assignment: CDR1 MGHDK and CDR2 SYGVNS. After removal of 3 bases from V and 6 bases from J, the junction contained 11 bases not matched to a gene. The CDR3 spans 15 residues. CDR3 coding DNA: TGTGCCAGCAGTGATATCGGGGGAGGGCCTCTCGAGCAGTACTTC. Translating gives CASSDIGGGPLEQYF.